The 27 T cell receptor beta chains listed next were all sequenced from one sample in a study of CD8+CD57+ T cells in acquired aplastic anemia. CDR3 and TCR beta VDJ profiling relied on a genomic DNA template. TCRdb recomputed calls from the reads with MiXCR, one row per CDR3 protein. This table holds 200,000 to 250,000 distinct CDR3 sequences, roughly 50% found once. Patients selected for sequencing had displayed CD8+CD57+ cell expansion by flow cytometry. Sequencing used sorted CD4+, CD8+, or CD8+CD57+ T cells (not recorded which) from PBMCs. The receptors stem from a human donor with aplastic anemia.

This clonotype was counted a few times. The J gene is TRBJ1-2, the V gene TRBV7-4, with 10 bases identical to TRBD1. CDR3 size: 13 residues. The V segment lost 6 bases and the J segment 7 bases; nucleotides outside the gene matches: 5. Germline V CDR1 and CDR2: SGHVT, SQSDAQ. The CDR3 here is CASSWDRGFGYTF. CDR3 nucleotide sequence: TGTGCCAGCAGTTGGGACAGGGGCTTTGGCTACACCTTC.

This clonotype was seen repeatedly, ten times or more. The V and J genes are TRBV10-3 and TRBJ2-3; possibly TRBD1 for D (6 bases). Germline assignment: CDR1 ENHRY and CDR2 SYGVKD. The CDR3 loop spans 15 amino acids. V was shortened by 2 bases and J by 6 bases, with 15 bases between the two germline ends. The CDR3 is CAISERGRQTDTQYF. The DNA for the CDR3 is TGTGCCATCAGTGAGAGGGGGAGACAGACGGATACGCAGTATTTT.

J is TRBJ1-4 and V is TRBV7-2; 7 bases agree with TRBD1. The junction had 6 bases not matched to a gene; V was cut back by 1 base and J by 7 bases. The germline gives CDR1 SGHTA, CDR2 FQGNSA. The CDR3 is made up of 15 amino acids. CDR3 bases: TGTGCCAGCAGCTTAGGAGGGGGCGTCCTTGAAAAACTGTTTTTT. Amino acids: CASSLGGGVLEKLFF.

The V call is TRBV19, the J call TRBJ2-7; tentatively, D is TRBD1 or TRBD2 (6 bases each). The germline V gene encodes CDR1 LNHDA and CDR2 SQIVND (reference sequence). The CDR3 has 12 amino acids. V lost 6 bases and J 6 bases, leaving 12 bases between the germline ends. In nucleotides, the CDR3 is TGTGCCAGTAGCCCCGGAGGGGGCGAGCAGTACGTC. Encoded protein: CASSPGGGEQYV.

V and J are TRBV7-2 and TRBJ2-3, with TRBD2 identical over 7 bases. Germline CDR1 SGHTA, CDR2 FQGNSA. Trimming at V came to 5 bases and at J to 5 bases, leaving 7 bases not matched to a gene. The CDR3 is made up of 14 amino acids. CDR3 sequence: CASSGTNGVDTQYF. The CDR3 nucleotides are TGTGCCAGCAGCGGGACTAACGGGGTAGATACGCAGTATTTT.

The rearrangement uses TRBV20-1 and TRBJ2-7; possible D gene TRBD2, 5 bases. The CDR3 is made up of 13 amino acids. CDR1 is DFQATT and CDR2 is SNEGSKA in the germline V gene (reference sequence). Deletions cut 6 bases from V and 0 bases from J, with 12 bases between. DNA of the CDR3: TGCAGTGCACACTCTGGGAGCTCCTACGAGCAGTACTTC. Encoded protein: CSAHSGSSYEQYF.

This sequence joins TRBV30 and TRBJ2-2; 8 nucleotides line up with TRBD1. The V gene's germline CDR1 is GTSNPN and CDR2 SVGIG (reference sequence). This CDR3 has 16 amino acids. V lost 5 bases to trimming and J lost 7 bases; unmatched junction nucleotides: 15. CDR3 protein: CAWDLPRTGHSGELFF. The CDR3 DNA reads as TGTGCCTGGGACCTCCCGAGGACAGGGCATAGCGGGGAGCTGTTTTTT.

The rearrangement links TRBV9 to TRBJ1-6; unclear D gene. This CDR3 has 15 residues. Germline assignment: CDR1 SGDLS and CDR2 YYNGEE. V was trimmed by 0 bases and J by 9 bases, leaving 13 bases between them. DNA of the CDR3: TGTGCCAGCAGCGTAGAAGGAGGGATCGGTTCACCCCTCCACTTT. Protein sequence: CASSVEGGIGSPLHF.

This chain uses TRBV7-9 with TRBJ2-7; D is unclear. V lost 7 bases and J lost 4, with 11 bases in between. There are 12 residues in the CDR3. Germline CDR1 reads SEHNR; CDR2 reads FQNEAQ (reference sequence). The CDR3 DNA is TGTGCCAGCACCCGTGAAGGGTACGAGCAGTACTTC. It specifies CASTREGYEQYF.

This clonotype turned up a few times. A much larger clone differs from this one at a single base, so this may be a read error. CDR3 coding DNA: TGTGCCAGTAGTTGGGCCGGATTGAACACTGAAGCTTTCTTT. Translated: CASSWAGLNTEAFF. This sequence joins TRBV19 and TRBJ1-1; D is unclear. Germline CDR1 reads LNHDA; CDR2 reads SQIVND (reference sequence). The germline V and J ends were trimmed by 5 bases and 0 bases, with 10 bases remaining between them. CDR3 size: 14 residues.

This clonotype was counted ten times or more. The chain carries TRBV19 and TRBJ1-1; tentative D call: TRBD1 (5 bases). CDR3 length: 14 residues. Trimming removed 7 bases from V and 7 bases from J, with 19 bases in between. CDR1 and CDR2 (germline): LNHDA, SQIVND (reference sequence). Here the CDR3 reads CASTQILGGNEAFF. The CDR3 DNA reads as TGTGCCAGTACCCAAATACTGGGGGGTAATGAAGCTTTCTTT.

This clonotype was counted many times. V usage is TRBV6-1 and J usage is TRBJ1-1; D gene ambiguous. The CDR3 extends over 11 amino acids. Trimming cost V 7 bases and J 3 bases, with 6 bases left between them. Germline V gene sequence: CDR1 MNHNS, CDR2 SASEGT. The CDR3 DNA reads TGTGCCAGCAAGCCGGACACTGAAGCTTTCTTT. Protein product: CASKPDTEAFF.

DNA for the CDR3: TGCAGTGCTAGACGCGTCGAGGGTACCTACGAGCAGTACGTC. Amino acids: CSARRVEGTYEQYV. The chain couples TRBV20-1 to TRBJ2-7, with a possible D match to TRBD2 (5 bases). This CDR3 comprises 14 residues. Germline lookup yields CDR1 DFQATT and CDR2 SNEGSKA (reference sequence). Trimming removed 2 bases at V and 2 bases at J, with 13 bases between.

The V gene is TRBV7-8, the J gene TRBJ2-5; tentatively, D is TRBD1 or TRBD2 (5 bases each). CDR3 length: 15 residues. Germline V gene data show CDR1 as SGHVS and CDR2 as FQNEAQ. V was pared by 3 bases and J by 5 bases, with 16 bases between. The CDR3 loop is CASSFWDEPRETQYF. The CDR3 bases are TGTGCCAGCAGCTTTTGGGACGAGCCAAGGGAGACCCAGTACTTC.

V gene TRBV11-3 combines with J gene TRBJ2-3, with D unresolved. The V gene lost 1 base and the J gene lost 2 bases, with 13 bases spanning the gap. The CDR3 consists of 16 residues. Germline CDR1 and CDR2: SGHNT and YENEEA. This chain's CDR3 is CASSLVLVSPTDTQYF. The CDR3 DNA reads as TGTGCCAGCAGCTTAGTGTTGGTCTCCCCCACAGATACGCAGTATTTT. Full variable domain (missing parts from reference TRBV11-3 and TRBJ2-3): EAGVVQSPRYKIIEKKQPVAFWCNPISGHNTLYWYLQNLGQGPELLIRYENEEAVDDSQLPKDRFSAERLKGVDSTLKIQPAELGDSAVYLCASSLVLVSPTDTQYFGPGTRLTVL.

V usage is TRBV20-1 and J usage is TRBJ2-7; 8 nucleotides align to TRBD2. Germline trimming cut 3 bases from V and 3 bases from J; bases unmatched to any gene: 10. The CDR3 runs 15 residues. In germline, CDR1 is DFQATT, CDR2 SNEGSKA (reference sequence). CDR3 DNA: TGCAGTGCTAGTGCGCCGACTAGCGATCACTACGAGCAGTACTTC. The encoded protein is CSASAPTSDHYEQYF.

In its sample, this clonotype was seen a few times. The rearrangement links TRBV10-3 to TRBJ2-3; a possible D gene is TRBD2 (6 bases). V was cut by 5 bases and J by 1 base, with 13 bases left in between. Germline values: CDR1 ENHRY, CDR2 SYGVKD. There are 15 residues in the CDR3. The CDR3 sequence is CAISFPGGGTDTQYF. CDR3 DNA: TGTGCCATCAGTTTCCCTGGCGGGGGCACAGATACGCAGTATTTT.

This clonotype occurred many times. CDR3 in amino acids: CASSEGVLDSPLHF. The CDR3 DNA is TGTGCCAGCAGTGAAGGAGTTTTGGATTCACCCCTCCACTTT. V is TRBV6-1 and J is TRBJ1-6, with D hard to call. CDR1 is MNHNS, CDR2 SASEGT, per germline. The length of the CDR3 is 14 residues. Trimming stripped 1 base from V and 8 bases from J, with 9 bases between.

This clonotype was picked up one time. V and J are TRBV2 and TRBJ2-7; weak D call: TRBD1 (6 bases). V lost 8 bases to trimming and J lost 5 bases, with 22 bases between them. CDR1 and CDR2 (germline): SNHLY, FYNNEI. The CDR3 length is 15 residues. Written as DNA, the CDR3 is TGTGCCAGCGGGCTGACCGGGACATTACTCCACGAGCAGTACTTC. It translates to CASGLTGTLLHEQYF. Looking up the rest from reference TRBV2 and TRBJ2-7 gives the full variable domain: EPEVTQTPSHQVTQMGQEVILRCVPISNHLYFYWYRQILGQKVEFLVSFYNNEISEKSEIFDDQFSVERPDGSNFTLKIRSTKLEDSAMYFCASGLTGTLLHEQYFGPGTRLTVT.

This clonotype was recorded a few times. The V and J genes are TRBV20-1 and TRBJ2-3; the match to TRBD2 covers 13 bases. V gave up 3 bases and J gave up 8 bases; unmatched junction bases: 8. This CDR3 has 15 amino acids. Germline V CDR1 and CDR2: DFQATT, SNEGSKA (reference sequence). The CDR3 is CSARGTSGDQVTQYF. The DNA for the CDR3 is TGCAGTGCTAGGGGGACTAGCGGGGACCAGGTTACGCAGTATTTT.

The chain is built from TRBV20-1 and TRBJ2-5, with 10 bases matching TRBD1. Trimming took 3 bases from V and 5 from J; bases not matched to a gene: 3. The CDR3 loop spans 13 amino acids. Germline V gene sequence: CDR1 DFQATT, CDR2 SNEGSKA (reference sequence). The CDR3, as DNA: TGCAGTGCTAGGACAGGGGGCAGTGAGACCCAGTACTTC. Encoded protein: CSARTGGSETQYF.

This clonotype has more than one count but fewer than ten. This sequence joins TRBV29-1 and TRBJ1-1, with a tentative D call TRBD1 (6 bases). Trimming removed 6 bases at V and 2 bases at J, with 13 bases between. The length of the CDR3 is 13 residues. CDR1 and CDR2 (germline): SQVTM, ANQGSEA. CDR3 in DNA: TGCAGCGTCCAACGACAGGTTAACACTGAAGCTTTCTTT. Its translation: CSVQRQVNTEAFF.

CDR3 residues: CASSDSNFNEQFF. The CDR3 DNA reads as TGTGCCAGCAGTGATTCGAACTTCAATGAGCAGTTCTTC. The genes are TRBV2 and TRBJ2-1; no clear D gene. The CDR3 loop spans 13 amino acids. The V gene lost 3 bases and the J gene lost 6 bases, with 9 bases spanning the gap. In germline, CDR1 is SNHLY, CDR2 FYNNEI. Full variable domain (missing parts from reference TRBV2 and TRBJ2-1): EPEVTQTPSHQVTQMGQEVILRCVPISNHLYFYWYRQILGQKVEFLVSFYNNEISEKSEIFDDQFSVERPDGSNFTLKIRSTKLEDSAMYFCASSDSNFNEQFFGPGTRLTVL.

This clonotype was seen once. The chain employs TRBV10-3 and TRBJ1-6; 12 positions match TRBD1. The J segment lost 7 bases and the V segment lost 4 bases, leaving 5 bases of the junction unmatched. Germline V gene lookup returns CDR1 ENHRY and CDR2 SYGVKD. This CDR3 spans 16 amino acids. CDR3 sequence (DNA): TGTGCCATCAGTGGGGACAGGGGGCTTAGGAATTCACCCCTCCACTTT. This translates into CAISGDRGLRNSPLHF.

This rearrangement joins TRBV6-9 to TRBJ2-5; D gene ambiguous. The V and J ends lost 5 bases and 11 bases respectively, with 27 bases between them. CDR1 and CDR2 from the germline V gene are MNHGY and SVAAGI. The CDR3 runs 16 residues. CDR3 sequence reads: CASSPSMREIVNEQYF. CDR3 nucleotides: TGTGCCAGCAGTCCTTCGATGAGAGAGATAGTGAATGAGCAGTACTTC.

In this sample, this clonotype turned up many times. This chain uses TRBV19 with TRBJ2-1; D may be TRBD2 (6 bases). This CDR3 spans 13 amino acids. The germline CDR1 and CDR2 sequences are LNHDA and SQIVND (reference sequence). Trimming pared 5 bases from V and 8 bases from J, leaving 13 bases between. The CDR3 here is CASSLRGEDEQFF. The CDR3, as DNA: TGTGCCAGTAGTCTTCGAGGGGAGGATGAGCAGTTCTTC.

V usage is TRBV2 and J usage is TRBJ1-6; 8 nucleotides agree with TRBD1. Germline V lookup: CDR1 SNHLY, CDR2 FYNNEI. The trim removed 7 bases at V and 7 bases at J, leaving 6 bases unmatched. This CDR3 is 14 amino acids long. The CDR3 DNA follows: TGTGCCAGCAAAGACAGGGGATCGAATTCACCCCTCCACTTT. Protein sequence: CASKDRGSNSPLHF. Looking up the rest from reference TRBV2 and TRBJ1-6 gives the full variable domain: EPEVTQTPSHQVTQMGQEVILRCVPISNHLYFYWYRQILGQKVEFLVSFYNNEISEKSEIFDDQFSVERPDGSNFTLKIRSTKLEDSAMYFCASKDRGSNSPLHFGNGTRLTVT.